The 14 T cell receptor beta chains listed next were all sequenced from one sample in a study of patients and donors after allogeneic stem cell transplantation. Via MiXCR, TCRdb re-called the RT-PCR reads, giving one row per CDR3 protein. The data show roughly 940,000 distinct CDR3 sequences, with approximately 18% seen just once and roughly 6% held by the top ten. Sequenced input: blood, either unsorted or a sorted T cell fraction (not recorded which). The receptors were sampled from a human donor who was either an allogeneic HSCT recipient or a stem cell or donor lymphocyte infusion donor (not recorded which). It is not recorded whose cells these are; they may come from a transplant donor.

The chain carries TRBV12-3 or TRBV12-4 and TRBJ2-5, with 10 bases aligning to TRBD2. The CDR3 is 18 amino acids. Losses at the gene ends were 2 bases for V and 9 bases for J; bases not matched to a gene: 18. The CDR3 loop reads CASSLRASGGVSKESQYF. The CDR3 region has the DNA TGTGCCAGCAGTTTAAGAGCGAGCGGGGGGGTTTCGAAGGAGTCCCAGTACTTC.

The V gene is TRBV10-3, the J gene TRBJ2-3, with TRBD2 identical over 7 bases. The CDR3 is 15 residues long. V lost 6 bases and J lost 0; bases outside the gene matches: 6. The germline V gene encodes CDR1 ENHRY and CDR2 SYGVKD. The CDR3 here is CAISNELASTDTQYF. CDR3 bases: TGTGCCATCAGCAACGAACTAGCGAGCACAGATACGCAGTATTTT.

This clonotype was counted many times. The chain combines TRBV12-3 or TRBV12-4 with TRBJ1-1; D remains unclear. Between the trimmed V and J ends, which lost 4 bases and 0 bases, there was a span of 3 bases. This CDR3 spans 12 amino acids. The CDR3 sequence is CASSYVNTEAFF. DNA of the CDR3: TGTGCCAGCAGTTACGTGAACACTGAAGCTTTCTTT.

Only a few counts were recorded for this clonotype. The chain recombines TRBV20-1 with TRBJ2-3, with 7 bases fitting TRBD1. The CDR3 loop spans 14 amino acids. The trim removed 6 bases at V and 2 bases at J, leaving 8 bases unmatched. Germline CDR1 reads DFQATT; CDR2 reads SNEGSKA (reference sequence). The CDR3 nucleotides read TGCAGTGCGAGCCCCGGACAGGCCACAGATACGCAGTATTTT. The encoded protein is CSASPGQATDTQYF.

The CDR3 protein is CAIRTPELTDTQYF. CDR3 nucleotide sequence: TGTGCCATCAGAACTCCTGAACTCACAGATACGCAGTATTTT. The J gene is TRBJ2-3, the V gene TRBV10-3; unclear D gene. CDR3 size: 14 residues. Germline-derived CDR1 and CDR2 are ENHRY and SYGVKD. Trimming shortened V by 6 bases and J by 2 bases, and 12 bases separated the two germline ends.

V usage is TRBV20-1 and J usage is TRBJ2-3, with 9 bases fitting TRBD2. The ends lost 2 bases at V and 0 bases at J; junction bases unmatched: 6. The CDR3 sequence is 16 residues long. Germline CDR1 DFQATT, CDR2 SNEGSKA (reference sequence). As DNA, the CDR3 is TGCAGTGCTAGACCACGACTAGCGGCTAGCACAGATACGCAGTATTTT. It encodes CSARPRLAASTDTQYF.

The rearrangement joins TRBV4-2 to TRBJ2-2; tentatively, D is TRBD2 (5 bases). The CDR3 runs to 14 residues. Trimming removed 3 bases from V and 7 bases from J, with 12 bases in between. CDR1 is LGHNA, CDR2 YNFKEQ, per germline. The CDR3 protein is CASSHPRVGGELFF. In nucleotides, the CDR3 is TGTGCCAGCAGCCATCCGAGGGTTGGCGGGGAGCTGTTTTTT.

J is TRBJ2-1 and V is TRBV6-5, with 13 bases identical to TRBD2. This CDR3 comprises 19 residues. Germline assignment: CDR1 MNHEY and CDR2 SVGAGI. V trimming: 0 bases; J trimming: 1 base; junction bases outside the gene matches: 6. In DNA, the CDR3 is TGTGCCAGCAGTTACTCACAACTAGCGGGGGGGAATTCCTACAATGAGCAGTTCTTC. It is translated as CASSYSQLAGGNSYNEQFF.

The chain couples TRBV24-1 to TRBJ2-3; 9 nucleotides align to TRBD2. With 5 bases clipped from V and 1 base from J, the junction kept 3 bases outside the gene matches. Germline V CDR1 and CDR2: KGHDR, SFDVKD. This CDR3 comprises 15 residues. Here the CDR3 reads CATSAASGGTDTQYF. CDR3 coding DNA: TGTGCCACCAGTGCTGCTAGCGGGGGCACAGATACGCAGTATTTT.

This clonotype was recorded once. This chain uses TRBV3-1 with TRBJ2-1; 7 bases match TRBD1. The germline V gene encodes CDR1 LGHDT and CDR2 YNNKEL (reference sequence). The V gene end was trimmed by 8 bases and the J gene end by 8 bases; junction bases not matched to a gene: 6. The length of the CDR3 is 12 residues. The DNA of the CDR3 is TGTGCCAGCGGCTACAGGGGCCATGAGCAGTTCTTC. Amino acid sequence: CASGYRGHEQFF.

This clonotype occurred a few times. V is TRBV30 and J is TRBJ1-1; D unresolved. The germline V and J ends were trimmed by 4 bases and 1 base, with 4 bases remaining between them. The CDR3 consists of 11 residues. CDR1 is GTSNPN, CDR2 SVGIG, per germline (reference sequence). CDR3 coding DNA: TGTGCCTGGAACGCGAACACTGAAGCTTTCTTT. It encodes CAWNANTEAFF.

This clonotype was counted only a few times. The chain combines TRBV4-3 with TRBJ1-1; D gene ambiguous. Germline values: CDR1 LGHNA, CDR2 YSLEER. V was pared by 0 bases and J by 3 bases, with 26 bases between. This CDR3 is built from 20 residues. CDR3 DNA sequence: TGCGCCAGCAGCCAAGAAGATGGTCTGGTAGCGGACCTTTGGGACACTGAAGCTTTCTTT. This sequence encodes CASSQEDGLVADLWDTEAFF.

V usage is TRBV28 and J usage is TRBJ2-5; maybe TRBD2 (6 bases). Trimming took 6 bases from V and 5 from J, leaving 16 bases between them. Germline V gene lookup returns CDR1 MDHEN and CDR2 SYDVKM. The CDR3 extends over 14 amino acids. CDR3 region: CASSQRLVSETQYF. Written as DNA, the CDR3 is TGTGCCAGCAGCCAACGACTAGTTTCCGAGACCCAGTACTTC.

This chain links TRBV20-1 with TRBJ1-2, with D perhaps TRBD1 (5 bases). The CDR3 extends over 13 amino acids. Germline loops: CDR1 DFQATT, CDR2 SNEGSKA (reference sequence). Between the trimmed V and J ends, which lost 6 bases and 2 bases, there was a span of 13 bases. CDR3: CSAKRGYNYGYTF. DNA for the CDR3: TGCAGTGCAAAACGGGGGTACAACTATGGCTACACCTTC.